The text below deals with one TCR beta chain. Its antigen remains unidentified. The data originate from a study of T cell repertoires in cytomegalovirus infection. Looking at the study overall: Both CMV infection and a matching HLA type were indicated by public TCR beta signatures.

V dropped 4 bases and J dropped 3 bases, with 14 bases sitting between them. The germline V gene encodes CDR1 SGHDT and CDR2 YYEEEE. CDR3 size: 15 residues. Regarding the study as a whole: HLA-C-restricted CMV-specific TCR beta clonotypes were dominant in the ex vivo response.

TCRdb itself ran the reads through MiXCR, one entry per CDR3 protein. The repertoire holds some 350,000 distinct CDR3 sequences, with 18% as singletons. This clonotype originated in a human donor in good health (CMV status not recorded). Some clones in this sample may be carry-over from other donors' samples. The J gene is TRBJ2-1, the V gene TRBV5-6; D might be TRBD2 (6 bases). The sample comprised PBMCs. The CDR3 reads CASSRRLELYNEQFF. CDR3 DNA sequence: TGTGCCAGCAGCCGCCGACTAGAACTCTACAATGAGCAGTTCTTC.